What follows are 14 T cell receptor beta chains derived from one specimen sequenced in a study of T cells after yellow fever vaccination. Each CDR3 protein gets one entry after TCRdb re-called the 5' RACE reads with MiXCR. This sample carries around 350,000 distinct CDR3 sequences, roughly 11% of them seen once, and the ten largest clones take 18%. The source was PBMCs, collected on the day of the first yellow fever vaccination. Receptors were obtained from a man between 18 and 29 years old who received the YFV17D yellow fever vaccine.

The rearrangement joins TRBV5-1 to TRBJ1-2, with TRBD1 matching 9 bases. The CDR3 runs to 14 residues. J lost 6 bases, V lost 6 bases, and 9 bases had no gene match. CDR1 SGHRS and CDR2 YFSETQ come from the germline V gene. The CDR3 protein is CASTSQGASNGYTF. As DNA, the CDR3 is TGCGCCAGCACCTCACAGGGGGCGTCGAATGGCTACACCTTC.

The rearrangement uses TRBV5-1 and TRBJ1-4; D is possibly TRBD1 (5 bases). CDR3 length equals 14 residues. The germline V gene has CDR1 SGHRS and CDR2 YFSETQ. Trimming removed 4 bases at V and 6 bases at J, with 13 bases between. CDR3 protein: CASSGGAEDEKLFF. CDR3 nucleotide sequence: TGCGCCAGCAGCGGGGGTGCAGAGGATGAAAAACTGTTTTTT.

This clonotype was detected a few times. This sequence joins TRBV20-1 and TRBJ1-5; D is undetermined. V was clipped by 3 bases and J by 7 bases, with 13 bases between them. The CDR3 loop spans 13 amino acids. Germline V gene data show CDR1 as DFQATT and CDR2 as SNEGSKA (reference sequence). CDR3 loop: CSASRPLMQPQHF. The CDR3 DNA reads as TGCAGTGCTAGTAGGCCACTAATGCAGCCCCAGCATTTT.

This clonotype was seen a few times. The CDR3 nucleotides read TGCAGTGCTAGAGATACGAAGGAGATCACAGATACGCAGTATTTT. This sequence encodes CSARDTKEITDTQYF. The chain couples TRBV20-1 to TRBJ2-3; no clear D. The CDR3 covers 15 residues. Trimming took 0 bases from V and 2 from J, leaving 12 bases between them. Germline assignment: CDR1 DFQATT and CDR2 SNEGSKA (reference sequence).

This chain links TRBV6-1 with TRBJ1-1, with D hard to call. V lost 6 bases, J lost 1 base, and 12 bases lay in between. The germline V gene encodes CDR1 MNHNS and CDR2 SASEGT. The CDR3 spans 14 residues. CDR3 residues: CASRREGRNTEAFF. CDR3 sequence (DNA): TGTGCCAGCAGGAGAGAAGGACGGAACACTGAAGCTTTCTTT.

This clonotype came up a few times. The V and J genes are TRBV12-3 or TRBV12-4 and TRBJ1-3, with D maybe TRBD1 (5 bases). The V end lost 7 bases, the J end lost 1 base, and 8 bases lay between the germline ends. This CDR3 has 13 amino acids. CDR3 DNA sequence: TGTGCCAGCATGGAGGGGTCTGGAAACACCATATATTTT. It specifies CASMEGSGNTIYF.

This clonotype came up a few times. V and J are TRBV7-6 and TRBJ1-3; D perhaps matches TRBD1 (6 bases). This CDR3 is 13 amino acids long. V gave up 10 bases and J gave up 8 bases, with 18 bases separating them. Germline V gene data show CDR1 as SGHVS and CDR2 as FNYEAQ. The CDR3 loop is CAIGWQGTDTIYF. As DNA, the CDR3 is TGTGCCATCGGATGGCAGGGGACCGACACCATATATTTT.

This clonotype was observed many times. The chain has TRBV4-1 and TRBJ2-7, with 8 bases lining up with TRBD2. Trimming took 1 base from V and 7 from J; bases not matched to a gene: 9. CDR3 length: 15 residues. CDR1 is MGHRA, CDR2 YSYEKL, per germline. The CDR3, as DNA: TGCGCCAGCAGCCAAGGGCCTAGCGGGTCTGAGGAGCAGTACTTC. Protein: CASSQGPSGSEEQYF.

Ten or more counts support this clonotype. CDR3 DNA: TGTGCCAGCAGCTCCGGGGGGCTGTCAGACTATGGCTACACCTTC. It translates to CASSSGGLSDYGYTF. V is TRBV7-9 and J is TRBJ1-2, with D perhaps TRBD1 (6 bases). This CDR3 contains 15 residues. Germline CDR1 SEHNR, CDR2 FQNEAQ (reference sequence). V was trimmed by 4 bases and J by 3 bases, leaving 15 bases between them. Combining the CDR3 with reference TRBV7-9 and TRBJ1-2 gives the whole variable domain DTGVSQNPRHKITKRGQNVTFRCDPISEHNRLYWYRQTLGQGPEFLTYFQNEAQLEKSRLLSDRFSAERPKGSFSTLEIQRTEQGDSAMYLCASSSGGLSDYGYTFGSGTRLTVV.

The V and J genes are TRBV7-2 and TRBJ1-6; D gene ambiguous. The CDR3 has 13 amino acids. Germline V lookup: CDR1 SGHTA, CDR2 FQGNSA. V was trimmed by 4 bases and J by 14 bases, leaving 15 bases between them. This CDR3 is CASSSYREVSLHF. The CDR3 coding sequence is TGTGCCAGCAGCTCCTATCGGGAGGTGTCCCTCCACTTT. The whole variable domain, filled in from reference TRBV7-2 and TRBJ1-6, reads GAGVSQSPSNKVTEKGKDVELRCDPISGHTALYWYRQSLGQGLEFLIYFQGNSAPDKSGLPSDRFSAERTGGSVSTLTIQRTQQEDSAVYLCASSSYREVSLHFGNGTRLTVT.

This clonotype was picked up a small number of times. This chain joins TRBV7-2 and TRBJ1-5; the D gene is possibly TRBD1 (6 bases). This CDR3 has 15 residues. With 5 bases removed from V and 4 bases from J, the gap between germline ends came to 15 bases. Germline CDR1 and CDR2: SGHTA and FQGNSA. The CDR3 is CASSPSGGPNQPQHF. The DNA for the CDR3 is TGTGCCAGCAGCCCGTCTGGGGGGCCTAATCAGCCCCAGCATTTT.

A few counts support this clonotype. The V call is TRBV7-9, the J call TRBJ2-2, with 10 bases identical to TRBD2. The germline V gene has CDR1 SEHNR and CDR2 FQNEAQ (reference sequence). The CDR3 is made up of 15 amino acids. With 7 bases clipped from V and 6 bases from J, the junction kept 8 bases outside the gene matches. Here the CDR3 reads CASNLAGARSGELFF. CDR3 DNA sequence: TGTGCCAGCAACCTAGCGGGGGCCCGGTCCGGGGAGCTGTTTTTT. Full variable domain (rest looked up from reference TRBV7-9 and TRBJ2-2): DTGVSQNPRHKITKRGQNVTFRCDPISEHNRLYWYRQTLGQGPEFLTYFQNEAQLEKSRLLSDRFSAERPKGSFSTLEIQRTEQGDSAMYLCASNLAGARSGELFFGEGSRLTVL.

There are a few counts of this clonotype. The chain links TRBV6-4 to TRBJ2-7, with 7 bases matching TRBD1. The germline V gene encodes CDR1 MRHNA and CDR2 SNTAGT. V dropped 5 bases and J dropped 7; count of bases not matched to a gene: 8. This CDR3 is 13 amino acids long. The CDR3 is CASSITGVEEQYF. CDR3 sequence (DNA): TGTGCCAGCAGTATAACAGGGGTCGAGGAGCAGTACTTC.

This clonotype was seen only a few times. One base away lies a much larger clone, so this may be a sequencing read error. In nucleotides, the CDR3 is TGTGCCAGCAGTTCCCTCACTAGCGGGGGGATTTTCTACGAGCAGTACTTC. Translating it yields CASSSLTSGGIFYEQYF. The chain combines TRBV6-2 or TRBV6-3 with TRBJ2-7, with TRBD2 matching 12 bases. V was pared by 4 bases and J by 3 bases, with 10 bases of the junction left unmatched. This CDR3 is 17 amino acids long. Germline V gene sequence: CDR1 MNHEY, CDR2 SVGEGT.